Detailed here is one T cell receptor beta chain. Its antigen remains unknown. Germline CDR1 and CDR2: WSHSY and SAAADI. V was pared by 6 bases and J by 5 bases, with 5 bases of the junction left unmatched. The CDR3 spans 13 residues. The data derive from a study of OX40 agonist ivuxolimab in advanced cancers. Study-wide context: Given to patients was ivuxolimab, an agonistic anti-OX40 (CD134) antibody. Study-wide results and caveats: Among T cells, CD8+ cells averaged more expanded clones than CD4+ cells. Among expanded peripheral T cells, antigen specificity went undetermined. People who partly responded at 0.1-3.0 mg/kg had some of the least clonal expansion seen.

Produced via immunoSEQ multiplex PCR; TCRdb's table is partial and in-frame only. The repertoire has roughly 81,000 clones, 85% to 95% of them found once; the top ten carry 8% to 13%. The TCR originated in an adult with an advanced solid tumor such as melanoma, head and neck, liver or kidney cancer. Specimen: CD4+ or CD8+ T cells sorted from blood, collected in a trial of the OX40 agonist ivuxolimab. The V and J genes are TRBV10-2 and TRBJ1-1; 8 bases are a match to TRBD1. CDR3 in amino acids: CASRWTGRTEAFF. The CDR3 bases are TGCGCCAGCAGATGGACAGGGAGGACTGAAGCTTTCTTT.